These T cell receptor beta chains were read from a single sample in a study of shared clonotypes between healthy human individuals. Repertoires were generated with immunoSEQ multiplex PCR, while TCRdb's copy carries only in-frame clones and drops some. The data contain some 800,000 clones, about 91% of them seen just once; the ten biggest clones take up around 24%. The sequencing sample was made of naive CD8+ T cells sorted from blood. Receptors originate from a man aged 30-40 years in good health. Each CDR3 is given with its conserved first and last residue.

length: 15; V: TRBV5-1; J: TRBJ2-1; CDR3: CASSKTGGAYNEQFF
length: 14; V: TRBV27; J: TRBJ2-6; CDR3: CASSLSPGANVLTF
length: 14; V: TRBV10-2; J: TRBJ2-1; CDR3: CASMELAGENEQFF
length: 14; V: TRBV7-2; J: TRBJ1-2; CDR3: CASSPDTGNYGYTF
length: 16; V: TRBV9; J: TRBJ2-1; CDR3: CASSPKTDFSNNEQFF
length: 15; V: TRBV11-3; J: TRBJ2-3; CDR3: CASSPGRTTPDTQYF
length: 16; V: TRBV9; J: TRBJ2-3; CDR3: CASSPQGQASTDTQYF
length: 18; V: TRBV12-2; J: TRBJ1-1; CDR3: CASRLVRSGEIVNTEAFF
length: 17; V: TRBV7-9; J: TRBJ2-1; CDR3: CASSSPSGTSASNEQFF
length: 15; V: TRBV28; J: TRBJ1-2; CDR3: CASSLEEGRGYGYTF
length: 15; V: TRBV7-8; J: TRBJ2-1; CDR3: CASSLETGDNNEQFF
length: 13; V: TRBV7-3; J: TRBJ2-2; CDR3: CASSEPNTGELFF
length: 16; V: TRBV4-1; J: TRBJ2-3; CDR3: CASSQEDWPRTDTQYF
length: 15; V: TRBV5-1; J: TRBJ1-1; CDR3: CASSLAQTRNTEAFF
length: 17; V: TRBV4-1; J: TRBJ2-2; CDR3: CASSQGLAGGPAGELFF
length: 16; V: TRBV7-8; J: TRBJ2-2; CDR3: CASSFMVSLYTGELFF
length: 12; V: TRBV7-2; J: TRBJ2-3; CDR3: CASSFLSDTQYF
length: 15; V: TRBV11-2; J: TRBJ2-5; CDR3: CASSFPSGRLETQYF
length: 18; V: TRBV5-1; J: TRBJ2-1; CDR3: CASSLVDSGSLSYNEQFF
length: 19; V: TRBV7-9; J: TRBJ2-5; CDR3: CASSLLERSRREWGETQYF
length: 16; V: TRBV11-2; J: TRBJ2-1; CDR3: CASSPLRTSSYNEQFF
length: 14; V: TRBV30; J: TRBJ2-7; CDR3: CAWSITSGADEQYF
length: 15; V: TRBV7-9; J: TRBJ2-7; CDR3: CASSLSGTGVDEQYF
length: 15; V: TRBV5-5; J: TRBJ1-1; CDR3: CASSLEYGVNTEAFF
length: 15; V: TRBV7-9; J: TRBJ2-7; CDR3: CASSSPARGGDEQYF
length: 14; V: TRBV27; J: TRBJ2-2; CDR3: CASQDRDYTGELFF
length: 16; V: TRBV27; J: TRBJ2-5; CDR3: CASAPNGGGPEETQYF
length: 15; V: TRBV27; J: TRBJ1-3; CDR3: CASSLSRSSGNTIYF
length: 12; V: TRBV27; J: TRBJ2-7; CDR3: CASSPNRGEQYF
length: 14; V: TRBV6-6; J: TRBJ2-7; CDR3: CASSYGHFPYEQYF